These 13 T cell receptor beta chains were sequenced from one sample in a study of graft-versus-host responses after intestinal transplantation. Repertoires were generated with immunoSEQ multiplex PCR, while TCRdb's copy carries only in-frame clones and drops some. This sample has 11,000 or so clones, with over 60% found just once. The source material was PBMCs, sampled around 500 days after intestinal transplant. The receptors here all came from a human patient who received an intestinal transplant, so some T cells may come from the graft donor.

The V call is TRBV4-1, the J call TRBJ1-5; 7 bases fit TRBD1. Germline loops: CDR1 MGHRA, CDR2 YSYEKL. The CDR3 runs 14 residues. Germline trimming cut 4 bases from V and 7 bases from J; bases unmatched to any gene: 7. The CDR3 sequence is CASSLEGAGQPQHF. The CDR3 nucleotides read TGCGCCAGCAGCCTCGAGGGGGCAGGGCAGCCCCAGCATTTT.

J is TRBJ2-7 and V is TRBV5-6; D possibly corresponds to TRBD1 (6 bases). Germline CDR1 reads SGHDT; CDR2 reads YYEEEE. The CDR3 is made up of 15 amino acids. V gave up 0 bases and J gave up 2 bases, with 12 bases separating them. This chain's CDR3 is CASSLAKDRPYEQYF. In DNA form, the CDR3 reads TGTGCCAGCAGCTTGGCCAAGGACAGACCCTACGAGCAGTACTTC.

The chain recombines TRBV13 with TRBJ2-2; TRBD1 matches 7 bases. Looked up from germline, CDR1 is PRHDT and CDR2 is FYEKMQ (reference sequence). The CDR3 runs to 15 residues. The junction had 4 bases not matched to a gene; V was cut back by 5 bases and J by 1 base. The CDR3 is CASSPGTVNTGELFF. The CDR3 DNA follows: TGTGCCAGCAGCCCCGGGACAGTGAACACCGGGGAGCTGTTTTTT.

The V call is TRBV7-8, the J call TRBJ2-5; TRBD1 is a possible D gene (5 bases). Trimming took off 6 bases at V and 5 bases at J, with 22 bases between the two ends. The CDR3 runs 16 residues. The germline V gene encodes CDR1 SGHVS and CDR2 FQNEAQ. Here the CDR3 reads CASRVIGGTHRETQYF. The CDR3 DNA sequence: TGTGCCAGCAGAGTAATCGGCGGTACCCACAGGGAGACCCAGTACTTC.

This clone came up a few times. V and J are TRBV10-2 and TRBJ1-5, with 11 bases that match TRBD1. J was trimmed by 7 bases and V by 6 bases; bases with no gene match: 2. Germline V gene sequence: CDR1 WSHSY, CDR2 SAAADI. This CDR3 contains 13 residues. CDR3 bases: TGCGCCAGCAGGGGACAGGGGGAACAGCCCCAGCATTTT. It encodes CASRGQGEQPQHF.

This chain connects TRBV9 to TRBJ2-2; 9 bases are a match to TRBD2. V shed 0 bases and J 1 base; nucleotides not matched to a gene: 4. This CDR3 is built from 17 residues. CDR1 and CDR2 (germline): SGDLS, YYNGEE. This CDR3 reads CASSVGLAAVNTGELFF. The DNA for the CDR3 is TGTGCCAGCAGCGTAGGACTAGCGGCAGTGAACACCGGGGAGCTGTTTTTT.

The chain links TRBV6-5 to TRBJ2-5; the D gene is possibly TRBD2 (7 bases). Germline lookup yields CDR1 MNHEY and CDR2 SVGAGI. The CDR3 has 15 residues. V was cut by 5 bases and J by 3 bases, with 16 bases left in between. The CDR3 protein is CASSPAGRGKETQYF. CDR3 coding DNA: TGTGCCAGCAGTCCGGCTGGGAGGGGGAAAGAGACCCAGTACTTC.

The chain's CDR3 is CASSPSTGVDAKNIQYF. In DNA form, the CDR3 reads TGTGCCAGCAGTCCTTCTACAGGGGTTGATGCCAAAAACATTCAGTACTTC. This chain connects TRBV27 to TRBJ2-4, with 7 bases matching TRBD1. V shed 5 bases and J 1 base; nucleotides not matched to a gene: 11. Per germline, CDR1 MNHEY and CDR2 SMNVEV (reference sequence). This CDR3 spans 17 amino acids.

The V and J genes are TRBV11-1 and TRBJ2-7; 7 bases are shared with TRBD2. The germline CDR1 and CDR2 sequences are SGHAT and FQDESV (reference sequence). CDR3 length: 15 amino acids. V shed 2 bases and J 7 bases; nucleotides not matched to a gene: 11. The DNA of the CDR3 is TGTGCCAGCAGCTTAATGGCGGGAGAGGGAGAGGAGCAGTACTTC. Protein product: CASSLMAGEGEEQYF. Full variable domain (rest looked up from reference TRBV11-1 and TRBJ2-7): EAEVAQSPRYKITEKSQAVAFWCDPISGHATLYWYRQILGQGPELLVQFQDESVVDDSQLPKDRFSAERLKGVDSTLKIQPAELGDSAMYLCASSLMAGEGEEQYFGPGTRLTVT.

This chain uses TRBV7-3 with TRBJ2-1; no clear D gene. CDR3 size: 15 residues. The ends were cut back, 3 bases at V and 8 bases at J, with 17 bases in the middle. Per germline, CDR1 SGHTA and CDR2 FQGTGA. CDR3 nucleotides: TGTGCCAGCAGCTTCAGTGCCGGTTCGTACCATGAGCAGTTCTTC. This encodes CASSFSAGSYHEQFF.

The chain couples TRBV18 to TRBJ2-3; D remains unclear. This CDR3 contains 15 residues. V lost 1 base and J lost 2, with 10 bases in between. CDR1 and CDR2 from the germline V gene are KGHSH and LQKENI. This CDR3 reads CASSPLGEFTDTQYF. CDR3 nucleotides: TGTGCCAGCTCACCACTCGGAGAATTCACAGATACGCAGTATTTT.

This clone appeared once. The CDR3 is CASSFGQGGTEAFF. The CDR3 nucleotides read TGTGCCAGCAGTTTCGGACAGGGGGGCACTGAAGCTTTCTTT. The V gene is TRBV6-5, the J gene TRBJ1-1, with 10 positions matching TRBD1. CDR1 MNHEY and CDR2 SVGAGI come from the germline V gene. V lost 4 bases, J lost 4 bases, and 3 bases stayed unmatched. This CDR3 region has 14 residues.

The DNA of the CDR3 is TGTGCCAGCGGGACCCCCGGGGGAGATACGCAGTATTTT. This gives the protein CASGTPGGDTQYF. The genes are TRBV11-2 and TRBJ2-3; weak D call: TRBD2 (6 bases). The CDR3 contains 13 residues. Germline V gives CDR1 SGHAT, CDR2 FQNNGV. V was trimmed by 8 bases and J by 5 bases, leaving 14 bases between them.